Listed below are T cell receptor beta chains from one sample, sequenced in a study of regulatory T cells in long-lasting Graves disease. In TCRdb, the multiplex PCR reads were re-called with MiXCR into one record per CDR3 protein. Among roughly 400,000 distinct CDR3 sequences listed, approximately 15% were seen once. This sample also appeared in a second study, on T cells in Graves' hyperthyroidism and ophthalmopathy.

The sample consisted of peripheral blood mononuclear cells (PBMCs), taken at new diagnosis, from a patient treated with antithyroid drugs. Receptors originate from a woman aged 35 to 49 with Graves disease. Both conserved end residues are part of each CDR3. The D gene is left open where the match is weak. Size is stated for part of the rows, as once, few or many counts, or as a class when the clone is expanded.

clone_size: many; j_call: TRBJ2-7; v_call: TRBV20-1; d_call: -; cdr3_nt: TGCAGTGCCCCAGGACAGTTTAGCTCCTACGAGCAGTACTTC; cdr3_aa: CSAPGQFSSYEQYF
clone_size: -; j_call: TRBJ2-5; v_call: TRBV14; d_call: -; cdr3_nt: TGTGCCAGCAGCCAACTGGCGGGGGAGACCCAGTACTTC; cdr3_aa: CASSQLAGETQYF
clone_size: -; j_call: TRBJ2-1; v_call: TRBV2; d_call: -; cdr3_nt: TGTGCCAGCAGTGAGGCGAGAGGGGGTTTTTCCTACAATGAGCAGTTCTTC; cdr3_aa: CASSEARGGFSYNEQFF
clone_size: few; j_call: TRBJ2-7; v_call: TRBV7-9; d_call: TRBD1; cdr3_nt: TGTGCCAGCAGCAGAGGGACAGTGTTCGAGCAGTACTTC; cdr3_aa: CASSRGTVFEQYF
clone_size: -; j_call: TRBJ1-1; v_call: TRBV27; d_call: -; cdr3_nt: TGTGCCAGCAGTGGCCCACAGAATATGAACACTGAAGCTTTCTTT; cdr3_aa: CASSGPQNMNTEAFF
clone_size: few; j_call: TRBJ2-3; v_call: TRBV5-4; d_call: -; cdr3_nt: TGTGCCAGCTTCCTGGCCGGGACTAGCACAGATACGCAGTATTTT; cdr3_aa: CASFLAGTSTDTQYF
clone_size: few; j_call: TRBJ1-2; v_call: TRBV6-2/TRBV6-3; d_call: -; cdr3_nt: TGTGCCAGCAGAAGACAGCCTAACTATGGCTACACCTTC; cdr3_aa: CASRRQPNYGYTF
clone_size: -; j_call: TRBJ1-1; v_call: TRBV10-2; d_call: -; cdr3_nt: TGCGCCAGCAGCGGTCTCAGGCGGGCTGAAGCTTTCTTT; cdr3_aa: CASSGLRRAEAFF
clone_size: many; j_call: TRBJ2-5; v_call: TRBV12-3/TRBV12-4; d_call: TRBD2; cdr3_nt: TGTGCCAGCAGTTTAGGCAGCGGGAGGAGTGTGACCCAGTACTTC; cdr3_aa: CASSLGSGRSVTQYF
clone_size: -; j_call: TRBJ1-2; v_call: TRBV29-1; d_call: -; cdr3_nt: TGCAGCGATACCCAGGGTAGTGGCTACACCTTC; cdr3_aa: CSDTQGSGYTF
clone_size: once; j_call: TRBJ2-7; v_call: TRBV7-8; d_call: -; cdr3_nt: TGTGCCAGCGGCGAAGGGTCAGGCTCCTACGAGCAGTACTTC; cdr3_aa: CASGEGSGSYEQYF
clone_size: few; j_call: TRBJ2-2; v_call: TRBV28; d_call: -; cdr3_nt: TGTGCCAGCCTTGACACACCGAACACCGGGGAGCTGTTTTTT; cdr3_aa: CASLDTPNTGELFF
clone_size: many; j_call: TRBJ1-2; v_call: TRBV13; d_call: -; cdr3_nt: TGTGCCAGCAGCTCCCCGAGGGGGGCCGTCTATGGCTACACCTTC; cdr3_aa: CASSSPRGAVYGYTF
clone_size: few; j_call: TRBJ1-4; v_call: TRBV5-1; d_call: -; cdr3_nt: TGCGCCAGCAGCCCCGCCGGCCAGGGAACTAATGAAAAACTGTTTTTT; cdr3_aa: CASSPAGQGTNEKLFF
clone_size: many; j_call: TRBJ1-5; v_call: TRBV5-1; d_call: TRBD1; cdr3_nt: TGCGCCAGCAGCGTTGGTCCCGGACAGGGGGATCAGCCCCAGCATTTT; cdr3_aa: CASSVGPGQGDQPQHF
clone_size: many; j_call: TRBJ2-4; v_call: TRBV6-1; d_call: -; cdr3_nt: TGTGCCAGCAGCAACAGGTTGGGCGGTCATACGGACTTC; cdr3_aa: CASSNRLGGHTDF
clone_size: -; j_call: TRBJ2-1; v_call: TRBV20-1; d_call: TRBD2; cdr3_nt: TGCAGTGCCTGGGGCGGGAGATCCTACAATGAGCAGTTCTTC; cdr3_aa: CSAWGGRSYNEQFF
clone_size: -; j_call: TRBJ2-7; v_call: TRBV28; d_call: TRBD1; cdr3_nt: TGTGCCAGCAGGGGCAGGGGGCGAGGGTACGAGCAGTACTTC; cdr3_aa: CASRGRGRGYEQYF
clone_size: -; j_call: TRBJ1-2; v_call: TRBV12-3/TRBV12-4; d_call: -; cdr3_nt: TGTGCCAGCAGTTTATCGGCCAGTGGCTACACCTTC; cdr3_aa: CASSLSASGYTF
clone_size: many; j_call: TRBJ2-5; v_call: TRBV7-9; d_call: -; cdr3_nt: TGTGCCAGCAGCCTCGGACGAGAGGGACAATTAGGGGAGACCCAGTACTTC; cdr3_aa: CASSLGREGQLGETQYF
clone_size: many; j_call: TRBJ2-5; v_call: TRBV7-8; d_call: -; cdr3_nt: TGTGCCAGCAGCTTAGCCGAAAGAGGGACCCAGTACTTC; cdr3_aa: CASSLAERGTQYF
clone_size: many; j_call: TRBJ2-5; v_call: TRBV19; d_call: TRBD1; cdr3_nt: TGTGCCAGTAGCCTCATCGGGACAGGGGGCGGTGAGACCCAGTACTTC; cdr3_aa: CASSLIGTGGGETQYF
clone_size: -; j_call: TRBJ2-1; v_call: TRBV7-2; d_call: TRBD2; cdr3_nt: TGTGCCAGCAGCTTCATAATTAAAGCGGGAGGTGAACTCGCTGAGCAGTTCTTC; cdr3_aa: CASSFIIKAGGELAEQFF
clone_size: many; j_call: TRBJ2-7; v_call: TRBV20-1; d_call: TRBD2; cdr3_nt: TGCAGTGCTATCGGGGGGGTCTCCTACGAGCAGTACTTC; cdr3_aa: CSAIGGVSYEQYF
clone_size: -; j_call: TRBJ2-2; v_call: TRBV5-6; d_call: -; cdr3_nt: TGTGCCAGCAGCCAGAGTGGGACACCGTACACCGGGGAGCTGTTTTTT; cdr3_aa: CASSQSGTPYTGELFF
clone_size: many; j_call: TRBJ2-3; v_call: TRBV27; d_call: -; cdr3_nt: TGTGCCAGCAGTGTCCTATACACAGATACGCAGTATTTT; cdr3_aa: CASSVLYTDTQYF
clone_size: many; j_call: TRBJ2-3; v_call: TRBV2; d_call: -; cdr3_nt: TGTGCCAGCAGTGTCCGGCGGACAGATACGCAGTATTTT; cdr3_aa: CASSVRRTDTQYF
clone_size: many; j_call: TRBJ2-5; v_call: TRBV20-1; d_call: -; cdr3_nt: TGCAGTGCTAGAGCGGCGACCCAGTACTTC; cdr3_aa: CSARAATQYF
clone_size: many; j_call: TRBJ2-2; v_call: TRBV2; d_call: -; cdr3_nt: TGTGCCAGCAGTGAAACAAGGGCTTTCACCGGGGAGCTGTTTTTT; cdr3_aa: CASSETRAFTGELFF
clone_size: many; j_call: TRBJ2-3; v_call: TRBV12-3/TRBV12-4; d_call: -; cdr3_nt: TGTGCCAGCAGGGGAGCGGACTGGGCTATGCCTAGCACAGATACGCAGTATTTT; cdr3_aa: CASRGADWAMPSTDTQYF
clone_size: few; j_call: TRBJ2-2; v_call: TRBV7-9; d_call: TRBD1; cdr3_nt: TGTGCCAGCAGACCAACCGGGACAGTTAACACCGGGGAGCTGTTTTTT; cdr3_aa: CASRPTGTVNTGELFF